This TCR beta chain was identified in a study of shared clonotypes between healthy human individuals (dated by TCRdb to between 2020 and 2021). The study in broad terms: The cohort comprised a couple of women and three men aged 18 to 49 years. For each donor, three plates each were used for CD4 naive and CD4 memory, two plates were used for CD8 naive, and one plate was used for CD8 memory. The study deeply sequenced blood TCR repertoires of about 5 healthy adults to estimate repertoire size and the extent of clonotype sharing between individuals. Different laboratories and diverse techniques were used to prepare libraries and sequence TCR repertoires, to increase sequencing depth and limit assay-specific biases. Leukapheresis yielded between about 0.8 and 8.9 billion PBMCs per donor.

This clone was picked up a small number of times. It lacks a known antigen. No much larger clonotype is one base removed from it; base qualities were not supplied. Using the deep immunoSEQ assay, TCR CDR3 regions were amplified from genomic DNA by multiplex PCR. Extracted genomic DNA from each cell subset was distributed evenly across all wells of several immunoSEQ 96-well plates, and each plate was treated as a replicate. Each replicate PCR for sorted subsets received approximately 200 ng genomic DNA, equal to 28,000 or so T cell genomes. The purified libraries were quantified using a Qubit 3.0 fluorometer, sized with a Bioanalyzer 2100, and then quantified again using the KAPA Library Quantification kit. Every immunoSEQ 96-well plate was sequenced on a dedicated single-read 150-cycle Illumina NextSeq 550 flow cell. Per the authors' processing: Because the immunoSEQ output included only junctional sequences and no quality scores, the filtering could not be the same as the filtering used for full-length reads. To assign V/J genes and CDR3, sequences were annotated against IMGT germline references using PyIR, a Python wrapper for IgBLAST v1.9. Reads with weak V/J assignments (E-value above 1e-6), missing CDR3, stop codons, out-of-frame junctions, or ambiguous translated residues were removed. V3J clonotypes were defined as sequences sharing the same inferred V gene, J gene, and CDR3 amino acid sequence. The percentage overlap between two repertoires was calculated by dividing the number of shared unique clonotypes by the size of the smaller repertoire. Richness of each repertoire was evaluated using RTK rarefaction, the Chao1 estimator, and Recon v2.1 estimates of unobserved clonotypes. OLGA was used to compute generation probabilities for all TCRbeta clonotypes that the gDNA method yielded from a handful of donors. Sourced from immuneACCESS, this table was stored by TCRdb with only in-frame sequences that have V and J called. A share of the clones is absent; for the studies checked, an unresolved V gene accounts for under half, and the remainder has no known explanation. For V, J and clone size, that table is used; D and trimming come from the DNA. For this sample there are hundreds of thousands of clones; about 95% appear just once. Approximately 0.11% of the sample rests with the top ten.

CD8 naive samples were CD45RO-negative cells positively selected for CCR7, giving a CD45RA+CCR7+ population that excluded TemRA cells. The donors were healthy, HIV-negative adults with no recently reported acute infections or vaccinations. Every donor was a Caucasian adult residing in Nashville, Tennessee, USA. Blood was obtained by leukapheresis, after which PBMCs were separated by Ficoll-Histopaque density gradient centrifugation and cryopreserved in liquid nitrogen vapor phase. Analytical flow cytometry was used to check the purity and quantity of each magnetically sorted T cell population. Each sorted fraction had its genomic DNA isolated and then quantified by UV absorbance on a Nanodrop 2000c. Between the V and J ends, shortened by 5 bases and 3 bases respectively, the junction contains 5 bases. The CDR3 starts with the cysteine, ends with the phenylalanine, and has 11 residues. The entry retains the CDR3 DNA only, 33 bases that are in frame from base 1. CDR1 and CDR2 are drawn from the germline V gene: SGHTA, FQGNSA.

What the study reported, not specific to this receptor: Because the study included a small number of donors, the genetic and exposure-history diversity represented was limited. Estimated clonotype richness was generally larger for naive than for memory subsets. Pairwise subsampling led to the expectation that sequencing depth would affect the degree of clonotype sharing among donors. Compared with non-shared clonotypes, the clonotypes found in all four sorted-subset donors had higher generation probabilities. Only blood was sampled, and tissue TCR repertoires likely differ from those in blood. Sharing across a few donors was observed for about 5% of naive CD4, less than 4% of naive CD8, 2.3% of memory CD4, and around 0.42% of memory CD8 clonotypes. Incomplete sequencing was indicated by rarefaction of sorted-subset datasets, despite the large sequencing depth.

This chain joins TRBV7-2 to TRBJ2-7, with the D gene call left open. The clonotype originates from a woman in her twenties or thirties in good health. The sample was naive CD8+ T cells sorted from blood. This specimen's cell subset or site label, interpreted: CD45RA+CCR7+. The DNA is as follows: TGTGCCAGCAGCGAGTACTACGAGCAGTACTTC. The translation is CASSEYYEQYF.